This T cell receptor beta chain was profiled in a study of T cell changes during pregnancy in multiple sclerosis (dated by TCRdb to between 2018 and 2021). In the study overall: The study examined how the T cell repertoire changed over the course of pregnancy in women with multiple sclerosis.

Concerning this clone itself: Its antigen specificity is not known. Per-base quality was not reported, and no clone a single base away is much larger than it.

For CDR1 and CDR2, the germline V gene lists SQVTM and ANQGSEA. Trimming leaves V shorter by 6 bases and J shorter by 7 bases, with the junction holding 5 bases beyond the gene matches. Reading from cysteine to phenylalanine, the CDR3 counts 13 amino acids. Kept here is only the CDR3 DNA, which spans 39 bases and is read in frame from base 1. Preparation of the library involved the immunoSEQ multiplex PCR assay. The clones in this table, taken by TCRdb from immuneACCESS, are in-frame only. Not every clone is retained; where verified, under half of the shortfall comes from an unresolved V gene, and the cause of the rest is unknown. Within this sample are about 92,000 clones, with around 93% of them counted one time only. The ten largest account for 3.5% to 4.5% of the sample.

Here the chain combines TRBV29-1 and TRBJ2-1, and TRBD1 aligns with 11 junction nucleotides. Sample: peripheral blood, taken in the first trimester of pregnancy. The receptor was isolated from a female donor with multiple sclerosis, enrolled in a pregnancy study. The CDR3 here reads CSVGRDRGNEQFF. The nucleotide sequence is TGCAGCGTCGGTCGGGACAGGGGGAATGAGCAGTTCTTC.